The sequence of this T cell receptor beta chain was determined in a study of early T cells in non-severe SARS-CoV-2 infection. cDNA molecules, individually, were tagged with unique molecular identifiers. TCRdb re-called the 5' RACE reads with MiXCR, one entry per CDR3 protein. The table includes some 41,000 distinct CDR3 sequences, roughly 6% detected once. Germline CDR1 MDHEN, CDR2 SYDVKM. CDR3 length: 13 residues. Trimming shortened V by 6 bases and J by 9 bases, and 16 bases separated the two germline ends. Material: whole blood. This chain connects TRBV28 to TRBJ2-3, with a possible D match to TRBD1 (6 bases). This TCR came from an adult who was a healthcare worker with PCR-confirmed SARS-CoV-2 infection or an uninfected control (not recorded which). CDR3 in amino acids: CASSRQGPGTQYF. The DNA of the CDR3 is TGTGCCAGCAGCCGTCAGGGGCCTGGGACGCAGTATTTT. The whole variable domain, remainder taken from reference TRBV28 and TRBJ2-3, is DVKVTQSSRYLVKRTGEKVFLECVQDMDHENMFWYRQDPGLGLRLIYFSYDVKMKEKGDIPEGYSVSREKKERFSLILESASTNQTSMYLCASSRQGPGTQYFGPGTRLTVL.